This TCR beta chain emerged from a study of blood T cells in healthy people across ages. The study's findings and limits: Age brought a roughly linear fall in TCR beta diversity measured per million T cells. Across samples, TCR beta diversity tracked strongly with naive T cell percentage.

This clonotype has only a few counts. What it binds is unknown. Alongside a J-beta primer mix, a sample-barcoded 5' primer served in a second PCR lasting roughly 7 to 11 cycles. TCRdb re-called the 5' RACE reads with MiXCR, one entry per CDR3 protein. The sample lists hundreds of thousands of distinct CDR3 sequences, about 61% seen once, with around 24% in the top ten. The TCR was taken from a man aged 35 to 55 in good health. The material sequenced was blood.

Written as DNA, the CDR3 is TGTGCCAGCAGTTTTACAGGGGGCCGGGGCAATCAGCCCCAGCATTTT. Translated, it gives CASSFTGGRGNQPQHF. The gene calls are TRBV28 and TRBJ1-5; TRBD1 matches 9 bases. V lost 3 bases and J lost 2; bases outside the gene matches: 5. The CDR3 runs to 16 residues. Germline-derived CDR1 and CDR2 are MDHEN and SYDVKM.